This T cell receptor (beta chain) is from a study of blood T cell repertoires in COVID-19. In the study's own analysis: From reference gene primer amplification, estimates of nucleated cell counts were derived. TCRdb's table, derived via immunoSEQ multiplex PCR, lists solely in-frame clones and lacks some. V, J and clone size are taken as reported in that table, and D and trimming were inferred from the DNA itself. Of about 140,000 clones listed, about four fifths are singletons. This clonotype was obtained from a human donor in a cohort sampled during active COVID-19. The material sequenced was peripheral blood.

The CDR3 bases are TGTGCCAGCAGTTTATGGGCAGGGGGCGCGGCCTACGAGCAGTACTTC. Translation gives CASSLWAGGAAYEQYF. This rearrangement joins TRBV28 to TRBJ2-7, with TRBD1 matching 8 bases. This CDR3 comprises 16 residues. CDR1 is MDHEN, CDR2 SYDVKM, per germline. V lost 0 bases, J lost 2 bases, and 6 bases stayed unmatched. Filled out from reference TRBV28 and TRBJ2-7, the complete variable domain reads DVKVTQSSRYLVKRTGEKVFLECVQDMDHENMFWYRQDPGLGLRLIYFSYDVKMKEKGDIPEGYSVSREKKERFSLILESASTNQTSMYLCASSLWAGGAAYEQYFGPGTRLTVT.